This T cell receptor beta chain came from a study of T cells in women clearing cervical HPV infection. Study context: Controls' single incident HPV16 infection cleared within 12 months without precancer. HLA type stays a possible confounder, typing being limited.

A note on this clone: With the read ending 3 residues before the CDR3 end, the germline J gene is used to fill in that end.

TCR beta CDR3 amplified by multiplex PCR from 950 to 1,500 ng genomic DNA. Sequencing was performed with immunoSEQ multiplex PCR; in TCRdb, only in-frame clones are kept and a portion is missing. The repertoire shows under 40,000 clones; the top ten hold approximately 4.5%. There are 17 residues in the CDR3. Germline CDR1 LNHDA, CDR2 SQIVND (reference sequence). Trimming left V 1 base short and J 0 bases short, with 16 bases between. The J gene is TRBJ2-7, the V gene TRBV19, with D tentatively TRBD2 (6 bases). The clonotype originates from a woman between 18 and 75 years old with a cervical HPV16 infection that either progressed to CIN3+ or cleared (not recorded which). Sequencing used blood buffy coat. CDR3 sequence: CASSIGDSRGDSYEQYF. The covered CDR3 bases are TGTGCCAGTAGTATAGGGGACTCGCGGGGAGACTCCTACGAG.